A single T cell receptor beta chain is shown here with its context. One end of the junction fails to match germline, which may point to a read error. These data are taken from a study of T-cell reconstitution after alpha-beta-depleted transplantation in children. The library targeted TCRbeta and was prepared with unique molecular identifiers. MiXCR, run by TCRdb on the PCR reads, gives a single entry per CDR3 protein. The sample consists of 420,000 or so distinct CDR3 sequences, around 9.9% of them appearing once. Germline CDR1 ENHRY, CDR2 SYGVKD. The CDR3 totals 13 residues. This clonotype was sampled from a human donor who donated a stem cell graft to a child with acute myeloid leukemia. The chain couples TRBV10-3 to TRBJ1-1, with 8 bases matching TRBD1. The sequencing here drew on PBMCs from the stem cell graft donor, taken from the stem cell graft. The CDR3 loop is CAISGQGRTEALF. The CDR3 nucleotides read TGTGCCATCAGTGGACAGGGGAGGACTGAAGCTCTCTTT.